These T cell receptor beta chains were read from a single sample in a study of brain T cells in children with intractable seizures. TCRdb keeps only in-frame clones here, not all; method: immunoSEQ multiplex PCR. The sample has approximately 330,000 clones, over 90% seen once. The sequences come from peripheral blood, collected 4 to 5 months after surgery. The receptors shown here come from a boy younger than two with tuberous sclerosis and intractable seizures. CDR3s include the opening cysteine and the closing phenylalanine or tryptophan. D genes are given only for firm matches. Clone size is given for some rows only: seen once, a few or many times, or a class if the clone is expanded.

j_call clone_size v_call d_call cdr3_aa cdr3_nt
TRBJ2-7 . TRBV25-1 . CASSPQLTSYEQYF TGTGCCAGCAGCCCACAGCTGACCTCCTACGAGCAGTACTTC
TRBJ2-7 . TRBV11-3 TRBD2 CASSTSAAYEQYF TGTGCCAGCAGCACTAGCGCCGCCTACGAGCAGTACTTC
TRBJ2-7 . TRBV6-6 . CASSYRDEQYF TGTGCCAGCAGTTACCGCGACGAGCAGTACTTC
TRBJ2-3 . TRBV19 TRBD2 CASSIDSASGRRLDTQYF TGTGCCAGTAGTATAGATTCGGCTAGCGGGAGAAGGTTGGATACGCAGTATTTT
TRBJ2-5 . TRBV30 . CAWSVSETQYF TGTGCCTGGAGTGTTTCGGAGACCCAGTACTTC
TRBJ2-1 . TRBV7-2 TRBD2 CASSTQRGDSYNEQFF TGTGCCAGCAGCACTCAGCGGGGGGACTCCTACAATGAGCAGTTCTTC
TRBJ1-2 . TRBV5-1 . CASSSNGDGYTF TGCGCCAGCAGCTCAAACGGCGATGGCTACACCTTC
TRBJ1-2 . TRBV19 TRBD1 CASSGTGGSSGYTF TGTGCCAGTAGTGGAACAGGGGGCTCGAGTGGCTACACCTTC
TRBJ2-2 . TRBV9 . CASSVSSLGTAAGGVTGELFF TGTGCCAGCAGCGTCTCTTCACTGGGGACAGCGGCTGGGGGGGTCACCGGGGAGCTGTTTTTT
TRBJ1-1 . TRBV18 . CASSPPSFSEAFF TGTGCCAGCTCACCACCCTCGTTTTCTGAAGCTTTCTTT
TRBJ1-5 . TRBV19 . CASSSSDVNQPQHF TGTGCCAGTAGTAGTTCGGATGTTAATCAGCCCCAGCATTTT
TRBJ2-3 . TRBV7-6 TRBD2 CASSPLGGLLTDTQYF TGTGCCAGCAGTCCCCTGGGAGGGCTACTCACAGATACGCAGTATTTT
TRBJ1-1 . TRBV5-1 . CASSPTTGPLAFF TGCGCCAGCAGCCCTACCACAGGTCCCTTGGCTTTCTTT
TRBJ2-1 . TRBV10-1 TRBD2 CASSESKGSGRFNEQFF TGCGCCAGCAGTGAGTCCAAGGGTAGCGGGAGATTTAATGAGCAGTTCTTC
TRBJ1-1 . TRBV19 . CASSSGQDGTEAFF TGTGCCAGTAGTTCGGGCCAGGACGGCACTGAAGCTTTCTTT
TRBJ2-3 . TRBV7-9 TRBD2 CASSLTLLGGYSTDTQYF TGTGCCAGCAGCTTAACCCTGCTCGGGGGGTATAGCACAGATACGCAGTATTTT
TRBJ1-2 . TRBV6-6 TRBD1 CAGRDRDYPYYTF TGTGCCGGCCGGGACAGGGACTACCCTTATTACACCTTC
TRBJ2-7 . TRBV5-4 . CASSFFGGGFYEQYF TGTGCCAGCAGCTTCTTCGGGGGCGGTTTCTACGAGCAGTACTTC
TRBJ1-1 . TRBV2 . CASTVWLEAFF TGTGCCAGCACGGTCTGGCTGGAAGCTTTCTTT
TRBJ2-5 . TRBV2 TRBD1 CASMGDRGPETQYF TGTGCCAGCATGGGGGACAGGGGGCCAGAGACCCAGTACTTC
TRBJ2-3 . TRBV5-1 TRBD1 CASSSRDRGPSTDTQYF TGCGCCAGCAGCTCCCGGGACAGGGGGCCTAGCACAGATACGCAGTATTTT
TRBJ1-3 . TRBV7-2 . CASSLDGLRSGNTIYF TGTGCCAGCAGCTTAGATGGACTGCGCTCTGGAAACACCATATATTTT
TRBJ1-2 . TRBV5-6 . CASSRGLDGYTF TGTGCCAGCAGCCGAGGGCTCGATGGCTACACCTTC
TRBJ2-5 . TRBV5-4 TRBD2 CASSFYLAGGGETQYF TGTGCCAGCAGCTTCTATCTAGCGGGGGGCGGAGAGACCCAGTACTTC
TRBJ1-1 . TRBV18 . CASSPQGISGYTEAFF TGTGCCAGCTCACCGCAGGGTATCTCAGGGTACACTGAAGCTTTCTTT
TRBJ2-3 . TRBV3-1/TRBV3-2 . CASSQAVGQAQYF TGTGCCAGCAGCCAAGCAGTGGGGCAAGCGCAGTATTTT
TRBJ1-1 . TRBV28 TRBD1 CASSLYLGTGKNTEAFF TGTGCCAGCAGTTTATATCTAGGGACAGGGAAGAACACTGAAGCTTTCTTT
TRBJ2-3 . TRBV10-1 TRBD1 CASGTDQNTQYF TGCGCCAGTGGGACAGACCAAAATACGCAGTATTTT
TRBJ1-4 . TRBV25-1 . CASTGAANEKLFF TGTGCCAGCACAGGGGCGGCTAATGAAAAACTGTTTTTT
TRBJ2-5 . TRBV5-1 . CASSLWGGETQYF TGCGCCAGCAGCTTGTGGGGCGGGGAGACCCAGTACTTC
TRBJ2-5 . TRBV24-1 . CATSDSHETTQETQYF TGTGCCACCAGTGATTCCCACGAAACGACACAAGAGACCCAGTACTTC
TRBJ1-2 . TRBV15 . CATSRGQSYGYTF TGTGCCACCAGCAGAGGACAGTCCTATGGCTACACCTTC
TRBJ2-3 . TRBV19 TRBD1 CASRIYRDRESDTQYF TGTGCCAGTAGAATTTACCGGGACAGGGAGTCAGATACGCAGTATTTT
TRBJ1-5 . TRBV4-1 . CASSQDGYQPQHF TGCGCCAGCAGCCAAGATGGGTATCAGCCCCAGCATTTT
TRBJ2-7 . TRBV5-1 TRBD1 CASSLGAVGQGYEQYF TGCGCCAGCAGCTTGGGGGCCGTGGGACAGGGATACGAGCAGTACTTC
TRBJ1-1 . TRBV19 . CASSIAGPEAFF TGTGCCAGTAGTATAGCGGGGCCTGAAGCTTTCTTT
TRBJ2-7 . TRBV7-9 TRBD2 CASSSPNWGLAGDSYEQYF TGTGCCAGCAGCTCACCCAACTGGGGACTAGCGGGGGACTCCTACGAGCAGTACTTC
TRBJ2-1 . TRBV19 TRBD2 CASSITLIGAGADEQFF TGTGCCAGTAGTATAACCCTCATCGGGGCGGGAGCGGATGAGCAGTTCTTC
TRBJ2-3 . TRBV19 . CASRGVHTDTQYF TGTGCCAGCAGGGGCGTACACACAGATACGCAGTATTTT
TRBJ2-7 . TRBV3-1/TRBV3-2 . CASSQVLNEQYF TGTGCCAGCAGCCAAGTATTGAACGAGCAGTACTTC
TRBJ2-2 . TRBV7-9 . CASSNQGGANTGELFF TGTGCCAGCAGTAACCAAGGGGGTGCGAACACCGGGGAGCTGTTTTTT
TRBJ1-2 . TRBV5-5 . CASSLAPESGYGYTF TGTGCCAGCAGCTTGGCCCCGGAAAGCGGCTATGGCTACACCTTC
TRBJ2-2 . TRBV7-8 . CASNPGTRNTGELFF TGTGCCAGCAACCCCGGGACAAGAAACACCGGGGAGCTGTTTTTT
TRBJ1-4 . TRBV30 TRBD1 CARQGADEKLFF TGTGCCCGACAGGGGGCTGATGAAAAACTGTTTTTT
TRBJ2-7 . TRBV7-3 . CASSPRPSSYEQYF TGTGCCAGCAGCCCCCGACCTAGCTCCTACGAGCAGTACTTC
TRBJ1-2 . TRBV27 . CASSYRRDPNYGYTF TGTGCCAGCAGTTACCGACGGGACCCTAACTATGGCTACACCTTC
TRBJ2-7 . TRBV10-3 . CAIWGGAEQYF TGTGCCATCTGGGGGGGGGCCGAGCAGTACTTC
TRBJ1-2 . TRBV7-3 . CASSPRSDFWDPDGYTF TGTGCCAGCAGCCCACGTAGTGATTTTTGGGACCCGGATGGCTACACCTTC
TRBJ1-5 . TRBV19 TRBD1 CASSIRTGFNQPQHF TGTGCCAGTAGTATAAGGACAGGATTCAATCAGCCCCAGCATTTT
TRBJ1-2 . TRBV5-6 TRBD1 CASGRQGSYGYTF TGTGCCAGCGGCCGACAGGGTTCTTATGGCTACACCTTC
TRBJ1-5 . TRBV24-1 . CATSDSLQFPYQPQHF TGTGCCACCAGTGATTCTCTCCAGTTCCCATATCAGCCCCAGCATTTT
TRBJ1-3 . TRBV28 . CASNGAGSGNTIYF TGTGCCAGCAACGGGGCCGGCTCTGGAAACACCATATATTTT
TRBJ2-1 . TRBV5-1 . CASSLLQGGGYEQFF TGCGCCAGCAGCTTGTTACAGGGTGGGGGTTATGAGCAGTTCTTC
TRBJ1-1 . TRBV6-5 . CASSTPWADTEAFF TGTGCCAGCAGTACACCCTGGGCGGACACTGAAGCTTTCTTT
TRBJ2-5 . TRBV11-3 TRBD1 CASSSNSGQGETQYF TGTGCCAGCAGCTCGAATTCGGGACAGGGGGAGACCCAGTACTTC
TRBJ2-5 . TRBV10-2 . CASSESLGTQYF TGCGCCAGCAGTGAGTCGTTGGGGACCCAGTACTTC
TRBJ2-3 once TRBV18 . CASSPVGGQKDTQYF TGTGCCAGCTCACCTGTGGGGGGCCAGAAAGATACGCAGTATTTT
TRBJ1-4 . TRBV5-4 . CASSFASATNEKLFF TGTGCCAGCAGCTTTGCGTCTGCAACTAATGAAAAACTGTTTTTT
TRBJ2-2 . TRBV7-6 . CASSFVTGELFF TGTGCCAGCAGCTTTGTTACCGGGGAGCTGTTTTTT
TRBJ2-5 . TRBV5-1 . CASSLGGAQETQYF TGCGCCAGCAGCTTGGGCGGGGCCCAAGAGACCCAGTACTTC